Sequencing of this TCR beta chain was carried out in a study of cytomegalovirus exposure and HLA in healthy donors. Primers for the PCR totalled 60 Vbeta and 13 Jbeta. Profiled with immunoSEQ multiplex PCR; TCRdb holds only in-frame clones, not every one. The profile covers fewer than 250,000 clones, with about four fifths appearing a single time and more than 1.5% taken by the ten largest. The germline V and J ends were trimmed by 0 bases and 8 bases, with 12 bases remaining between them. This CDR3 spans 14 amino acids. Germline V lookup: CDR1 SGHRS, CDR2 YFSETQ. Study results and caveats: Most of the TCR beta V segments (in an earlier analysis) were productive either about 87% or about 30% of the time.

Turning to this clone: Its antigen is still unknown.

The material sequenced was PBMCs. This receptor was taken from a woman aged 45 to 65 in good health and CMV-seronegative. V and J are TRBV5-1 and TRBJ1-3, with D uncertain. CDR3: CASSLEAPGDTIYF. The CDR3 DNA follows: TGCGCCAGCAGCTTGGAGGCACCCGGGGACACCATATATTTT.